The sequence of this T cell receptor (beta chain) was determined in a study of cytomegalovirus exposure and HLA in healthy donors. Study-level findings and limits: Most of the TCR beta V segments (in an earlier analysis) were productive either about 87% or about 30% of the time.

Healthy bone marrow donors made up the donor group. A word on this clone: What it binds is unknown.

V was pared by 5 bases and J by 4 bases, with 14 bases between. CDR3 length: 14 residues. Germline loops: CDR1 MNHEY, CDR2 SMNVEV (reference sequence). Researchers ran the PCR with 60 Vbeta and 13 Jbeta primers. Original analysis: About 12 million of tens of millions of unique TCR beta chains were shared, per a later count. Sequencing used immunoSEQ multiplex PCR; TCRdb keeps in-frame clones, though not all of them. V and J calls and clone size come straight from that table; D and trimming were deduced from the DNA. The table has 150,000 or so clones, roughly 80% seen once. V usage is TRBV27 and J usage is TRBJ1-2, with TRBD1 as a possible D gene (6 bases). The origin of this receptor is a man aged 18 to 29 in good health and CMV-seropositive. Sample: PBMCs. The CDR3 DNA reads as TGTGCCAGCAGTCCCTCGACAGGTTTCTATGGCTACACCTTC. Protein product: CASSPSTGFYGYTF.